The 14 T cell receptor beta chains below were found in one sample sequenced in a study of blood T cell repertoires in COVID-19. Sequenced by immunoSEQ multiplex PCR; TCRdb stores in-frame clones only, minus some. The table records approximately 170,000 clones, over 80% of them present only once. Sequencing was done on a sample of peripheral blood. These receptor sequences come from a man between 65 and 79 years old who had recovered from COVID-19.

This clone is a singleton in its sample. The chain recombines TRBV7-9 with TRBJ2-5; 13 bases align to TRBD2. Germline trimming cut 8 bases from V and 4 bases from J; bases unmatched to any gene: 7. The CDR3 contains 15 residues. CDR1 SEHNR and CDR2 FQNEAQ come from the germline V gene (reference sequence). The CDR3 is CASVLAGGPRETQYF. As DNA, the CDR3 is TGTGCCAGCGTACTAGCGGGAGGGCCTCGAGAGACCCAGTACTTC.

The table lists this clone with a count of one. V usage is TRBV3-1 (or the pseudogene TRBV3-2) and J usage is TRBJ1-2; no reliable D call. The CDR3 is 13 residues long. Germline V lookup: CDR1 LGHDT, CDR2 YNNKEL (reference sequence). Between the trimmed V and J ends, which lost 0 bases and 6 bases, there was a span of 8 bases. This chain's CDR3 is CASSQDLGNGYTF. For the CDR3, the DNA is TGTGCCAGCAGCCAAGATCTCGGGAATGGCTACACCTTC.

The CDR3: CASSSSGISGEQFF. CDR3 sequence (DNA): TGTGCCAGCAGCTCTTCGGGGATTAGCGGTGAGCAGTTCTTC. This chain links TRBV7-8 with TRBJ2-1, with D possibly being TRBD2 (6 bases). The CDR3 sequence is 14 residues long. Trimming cost V 4 bases and J 9 bases, with 16 bases left between them. Germline loops: CDR1 SGHVS, CDR2 FQNEAQ.

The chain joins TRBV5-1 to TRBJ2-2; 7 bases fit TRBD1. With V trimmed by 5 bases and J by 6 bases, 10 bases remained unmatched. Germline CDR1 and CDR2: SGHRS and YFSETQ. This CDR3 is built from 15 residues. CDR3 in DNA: TGCGCCAGCAGGGGCCTCACAGGGGTCGCCGGGGAGCTGTTTTTT. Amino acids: CASRGLTGVAGELFF.

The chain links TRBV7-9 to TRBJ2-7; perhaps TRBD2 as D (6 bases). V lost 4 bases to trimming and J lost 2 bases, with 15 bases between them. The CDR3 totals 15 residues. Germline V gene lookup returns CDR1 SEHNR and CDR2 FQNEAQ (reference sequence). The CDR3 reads CASSYYGGTAYEQYF. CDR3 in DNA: TGTGCCAGCAGCTATTACGGCGGGACGGCCTACGAGCAGTACTTC.

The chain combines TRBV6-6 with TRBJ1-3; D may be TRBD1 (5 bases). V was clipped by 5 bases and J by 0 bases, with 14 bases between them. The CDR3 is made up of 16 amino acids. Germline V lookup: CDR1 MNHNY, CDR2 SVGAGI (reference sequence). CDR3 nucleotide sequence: TGTGCCAGCAGTCAAATGAAAAGGGGCTCTGGAAACACCATATATTTT. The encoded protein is CASSQMKRGSGNTIYF.

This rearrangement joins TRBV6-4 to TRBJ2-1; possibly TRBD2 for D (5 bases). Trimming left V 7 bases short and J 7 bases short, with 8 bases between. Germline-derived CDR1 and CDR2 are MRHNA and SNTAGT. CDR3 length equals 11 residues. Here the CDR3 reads CASNGENEQFF. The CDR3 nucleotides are TGTGCCAGCAACGGGGAGAATGAGCAGTTCTTC.

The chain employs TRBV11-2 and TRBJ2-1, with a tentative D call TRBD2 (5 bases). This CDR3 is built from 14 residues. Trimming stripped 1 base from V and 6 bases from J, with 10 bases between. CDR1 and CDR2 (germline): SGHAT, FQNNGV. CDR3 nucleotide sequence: TGTGCCAGCAGCTTAGGAGGACTGATCAATGAGCAGTTCTTC. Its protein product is CASSLGGLINEQFF.

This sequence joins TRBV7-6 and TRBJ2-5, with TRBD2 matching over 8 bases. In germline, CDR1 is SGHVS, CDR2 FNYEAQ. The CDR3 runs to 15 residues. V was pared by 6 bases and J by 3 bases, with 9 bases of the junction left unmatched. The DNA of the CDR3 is TGTGCCAGCAGTCATGGACTAGCCCCGAAAGAGACCCAGTACTTC. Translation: CASSHGLAPKETQYF.

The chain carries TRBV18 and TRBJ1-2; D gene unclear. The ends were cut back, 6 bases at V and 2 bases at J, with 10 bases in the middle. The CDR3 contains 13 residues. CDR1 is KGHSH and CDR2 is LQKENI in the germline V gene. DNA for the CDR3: TGTGCCAGCTCCCCTGACATGAACTATGGCTACACCTTC. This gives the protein CASSPDMNYGYTF.

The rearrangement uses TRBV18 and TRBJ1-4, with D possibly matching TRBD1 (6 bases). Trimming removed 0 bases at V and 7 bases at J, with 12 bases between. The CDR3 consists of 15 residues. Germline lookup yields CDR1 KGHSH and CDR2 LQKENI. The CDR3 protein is CASSPPGARFEKLFF. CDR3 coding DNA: TGTGCCAGCTCACCACCGGGGGCGCGGTTTGAAAAACTGTTTTTT.

The CDR3 here is CASSLAGQRDGYTF. Written as DNA, the CDR3 is TGTGCCAGCAGCTTGGCGGGACAGAGAGATGGCTACACCTTC. The chain couples TRBV5-5 to TRBJ1-2, with TRBD1 identical over 7 bases. The germline gives CDR1 SGHKS, CDR2 YYEKEE (reference sequence). Trimming took 0 bases from V and 6 from J; bases not matched to a gene: 5. The CDR3 is 14 amino acids.

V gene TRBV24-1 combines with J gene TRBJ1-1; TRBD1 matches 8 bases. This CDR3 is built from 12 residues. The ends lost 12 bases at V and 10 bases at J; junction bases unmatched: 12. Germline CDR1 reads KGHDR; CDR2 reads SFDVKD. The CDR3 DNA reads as TGTGCCCACTTCCAGCAGGGGGCTCGAGCTTTCTTT. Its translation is CAHFQQGARAFF.

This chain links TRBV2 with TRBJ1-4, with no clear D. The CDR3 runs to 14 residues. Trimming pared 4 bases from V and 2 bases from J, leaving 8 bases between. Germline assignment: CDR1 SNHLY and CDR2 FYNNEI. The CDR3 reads CASSGGLTNEKLFF. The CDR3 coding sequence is TGTGCCAGCAGTGGAGGGTTGACTAATGAAAAACTGTTTTTT.